The present TCR beta chain was sequenced within a study of OX40 agonist ivuxolimab in advanced cancers. Looking at the study overall: The study gave patients intravenous ivuxolimab at 0.01 to 10 mg/kg every 2 weeks.

Data came from immunoSEQ multiplex PCR; TCRdb stores just in-frame clones and leaves some out. The data contain some 60,000 clones, about 90% of them singletons. This clone is medium-sized within its sample. The source of this sequence is an adult with an advanced solid tumor such as melanoma, head and neck, liver or kidney cancer. The material sequenced was CD4+ or CD8+ T cells sorted from blood, taken in a trial of the OX40 agonist ivuxolimab.

The CDR3 DNA reads TGTGCCAGCAGTTTAAGCATCTCTGGGGCCAACGTCCTGACTTTC. As protein: CASSLSISGANVLTF. The V gene is TRBV28, the J gene TRBJ2-6; no reliable D call. Trimming left V 2 bases short and J 0 bases short, with 5 bases between. CDR1 and CDR2 from the germline V gene are MDHEN and SYDVKM. The CDR3 is 15 residues long.